These 19 T cell receptor beta chains came from one sample sequenced in a study of cytomegalovirus exposure and HLA in healthy donors. The PCR employed 60 Vbeta primers together with 13 Jbeta primers. Measured with immunoSEQ multiplex PCR; TCRdb has only the in-frame clones, and not every one. The sample comprises around 190,000 clones, 81% of which are singletons, and about 3.4% rests with the top ten. Sequencing was performed on PBMCs. The receptors here all came from a man aged 35-49 years in good health and CMV-seropositive.

The genes are TRBV4-2 and TRBJ2-3, with 13 bases identical to TRBD2. J lost 5 bases, V lost 0 bases, and 5 bases had no gene match. Germline CDR1 LGHNA, CDR2 YNFKEQ. The length of the CDR3 is 17 residues. The CDR3 here is CASSQEARLAGGDTQYF. The CDR3 region has the DNA TGTGCCAGCAGCCAAGAGGCCCGACTAGCGGGAGGAGATACGCAGTATTTT.

This clone is a singleton in its sample. V usage is TRBV2 and J usage is TRBJ1-1; 8 bases are shared with TRBD1. Germline V gives CDR1 SNHLY, CDR2 FYNNEI. The ends lost 4 bases at V and 5 bases at J; junction bases unmatched: 6. The CDR3 extends over 14 amino acids. CDR3 region: CASSVRGRETEAFF. As DNA, the CDR3 is TGTGCCAGCAGTGTCAGGGGGCGGGAGACTGAAGCTTTCTTT.

The chain combines TRBV6-5 with TRBJ2-1; possible D gene TRBD1, 6 bases. This CDR3 is built from 14 residues. The V end lost 2 bases, the J end lost 1 base, and 6 bases lay between the germline ends. The V gene's germline CDR1 is MNHEY and CDR2 SVGAGI. CDR3 in DNA: TGTGCCAGCAGTTACAGGGGGTCCTACAATGAGCAGTTCTTC. Residues: CASSYRGSYNEQFF.

V and J are TRBV25-1 and TRBJ2-2, with a possible D match to TRBD1 (6 bases). In germline, CDR1 is MGHDK, CDR2 SYGVNS. The CDR3 has 14 residues. The ends were cut back, 6 bases at V and 3 bases at J, with 11 bases in the middle. CDR3 residues: CASSKDRDTGELFF. The DNA of the CDR3 is TGTGCCAGCAGCAAGGACAGAGACACCGGGGAGCTGTTTTTT. The full variable domain, with the rest looked up from reference TRBV25-1 and TRBJ2-2, is EADIYQTPRYLVIGTGKKITLECSQTMGHDKMYWYQQDPGMELHLIHYSYGVNSTEKGDLSSESTVSRIRTEHFPLTLESARPSHTSQYLCASSKDRDTGELFFGEGSRLTVL.

The count of this clone is one. This chain uses TRBV27 with TRBJ2-3, with 8 bases aligning to TRBD1. CDR3 size: 13 residues. J was trimmed by 7 bases and V by 5 bases; bases with no gene match: 5. Germline V gene data show CDR1 as MNHEY and CDR2 as SMNVEV (reference sequence). The CDR3: CASSRTGTNTQYF. CDR3 bases: TGTGCCAGCAGTAGGACAGGGACCAATACGCAGTATTTT.

The chain uses TRBV30 and TRBJ2-5; D gene uncertain. The CDR3 is made up of 13 amino acids. Trimming left V 2 bases short and J 3 bases short, with 10 bases between. Germline loops: CDR1 GTSNPN, CDR2 SVGIG (reference sequence). In nucleotides, the CDR3 is TGTGCCTGGAGTCTGCAGGCTAAAGAGACCCAGTACTTC. As protein: CAWSLQAKETQYF.

The chain recombines TRBV18 with TRBJ2-2; 7 nucleotides align to TRBD2. The CDR3 covers 17 residues. Trimming at V came to 3 bases and at J to 2 bases, leaving 9 bases not matched to a gene. CDR1 is KGHSH and CDR2 is LQKENI in the germline V gene. Here the CDR3 DNA reads TGTGCCAGCTCACCCTTCGCGGGGGAAATTAACACCGGGGAGCTGTTTTTT. This gives the protein CASSPFAGEINTGELFF.

The chain carries TRBV29-1 and TRBJ2-4; 7 bases agree with TRBD2. CDR3 length equals 13 residues. The germline V gene has CDR1 SQVTM and CDR2 ANQGSEA. Trimming took 8 bases from V and 5 from J; bases not matched to a gene: 9. The chain's CDR3 is CSTRAGWENIQYF. Here the CDR3 DNA reads TGCAGCACTAGAGCGGGGTGGGAAAACATTCAGTACTTC.

This chain joins TRBV5-1 and TRBJ2-3; 11 bases align to TRBD1. After removal of 4 bases from V and 5 bases from J, the junction contained 9 bases not matched to a gene. Germline CDR1 SGHRS, CDR2 YFSETQ. CDR3 length equals 16 residues. CDR3 sequence: CASSPGAGTGGDTQYF. The CDR3 nucleotides are TGCGCCAGCAGCCCTGGGGCGGGGACAGGGGGAGATACGCAGTATTTT.

The V gene is TRBV19, the J gene TRBJ2-3, with 10 bases matching TRBD2. In germline, CDR1 is LNHDA, CDR2 SQIVND (reference sequence). This CDR3 is 16 amino acids long. Trimming cost V 6 bases and J 3 bases; bases outside gene matches: 9. CDR3 nucleotides: TGTGCCAGTAGCCTCGGGACTAGCGATATGACAGATACGCAGTATTTT. Its translation: CASSLGTSDMTDTQYF.

The J gene is TRBJ1-1, the V gene TRBV5-6; 8 nucleotides match TRBD1. The germline CDR1 and CDR2 sequences are SGHDT and YYEEEE. This CDR3 has 16 residues. The V and J ends lost 3 bases and 0 bases, in that order; junction bases with no gene match: 7. CDR3 residues: CASSWTGKQMNTEAFF. The CDR3 nucleotides read TGTGCCAGCAGCTGGACAGGGAAACAAATGAACACTGAAGCTTTCTTT.

This chain connects TRBV27 to TRBJ2-7; D may be TRBD1 (6 bases). This CDR3 is built from 15 residues. Germline CDR1 is MNHEY and CDR2 is SMNVEV (reference sequence). V shed 3 bases and J shed 6 bases, with 18 bases lying between them. This chain's CDR3 is CASSFSPGHGAEQYF. The CDR3 DNA reads TGTGCCAGCAGTTTCTCCCCGGGACACGGGGCCGAGCAGTACTTC.

This clone was seen just once. In DNA form, the CDR3 reads TGTGCCAGCAGCTTAGTTGGCGGAATCAGCACAGATACGCAGTATTTT. The encoded protein is CASSLVGGISTDTQYF. The V gene is TRBV7-8, the J gene TRBJ2-3; D gene uncertain. The CDR3 spans 16 residues. The germline gives CDR1 SGHVS, CDR2 FQNEAQ. With 1 base removed from V and 0 bases from J, the gap between germline ends came to 11 bases. Complete variable domain (other parts from reference TRBV7-8 and TRBJ2-3): GAGVSQSPRYKVAKRGQDVALRCDPISGHVSLFWYQQALGQGPEFLTYFQNEAQLDKSGLPSDRFFAERPEGSVSTLKIQRTQQEDSAVYLCASSLVGGISTDTQYFGPGTRLTVL.

V is TRBV5-1 and J is TRBJ2-5, with 9 bases that match TRBD1. Gene TRBJ2-7 matches the end of the DNA better, so the J call may be wrong. The germline gives CDR1 SGHRS, CDR2 YFSETQ. This CDR3 comprises 15 residues. CDR3: CASSPRQGGSYEQYF. In DNA, the CDR3 is TGCGCCAGCAGCCCCAGACAGGGGGGCTCATACGAGCAGTACTTC.

The V gene is TRBV27, the J gene TRBJ2-1, with 8 bases lining up with TRBD2. J gave up 4 bases and V 4 bases, and 6 bases lay outside the gene matches. CDR1 is MNHEY and CDR2 is SMNVEV in the germline V gene (reference sequence). The CDR3 totals 15 residues. The CDR3, as DNA: TGTGCCAGCAGTTCCGGGACTAGACCATACAATGAGCAGTTCTTC. The encoded protein is CASSSGTRPYNEQFF.

The CDR3 here is CASSMGLKETQYF. Here the CDR3 DNA reads TGCGCCAGCAGTATGGGACTAAAAGAGACCCAGTACTTC. The rearrangement joins TRBV5-1 to TRBJ2-5; 7 bases match TRBD2. Germline loops: CDR1 SGHRS, CDR2 YFSETQ. V lost 5 bases and J lost 3; bases outside the gene matches: 4. The CDR3 contains 13 residues.

This clone occurred a few times. The genes are TRBV6-1 and TRBJ2-5; 7 positions agree with TRBD1. Germline trimming cut 6 bases from V and 2 bases from J; bases unmatched to any gene: 9. The germline V gene encodes CDR1 MNHNS and CDR2 SASEGT. The CDR3 is made up of 15 amino acids. CDR3 in DNA: TGTGCCAGCAGCGTTACCGGGACAGCACAAGAGACCCAGTACTTC. It is translated as CASSVTGTAQETQYF.

V usage is TRBV5-1 and J usage is TRBJ2-1; TRBD2 matches 12 bases. The CDR3 consists of 14 residues. Germline V CDR1 and CDR2: SGHRS, YFSETQ. J lost 8 bases, V lost 5 bases, and 5 bases had no gene match. The CDR3 nucleotides are TGCGCCAGCAGGCTGAGGACTAGCGGGGATGAGCAGTTCTTC. It specifies CASRLRTSGDEQFF. Full variable domain (rest looked up from reference TRBV5-1 and TRBJ2-1): KAGVTQTPRYLIKTRGQQVTLSCSPISGHRSVSWYQQTPGQGLQFLFEYFSETQRNKGNFPGRFSGRQFSNSRSEMNVSTLELGDSALYLCASRLRTSGDEQFFGPGTRLTVL.

The chain uses TRBV7-8 and TRBJ2-7, with 7 nucleotides matching TRBD1. V shed 1 base, J shed 4 bases, and the junction held 7 bases outside the gene matches. The length of the CDR3 is 15 residues. CDR1 and CDR2 from the germline V gene are SGHVS and FQNEAQ. CDR3 DNA: TGTGCCAGCAGCTTAGTCAGAGGGGGCGGATACGAGCAGTACTTC. Translated, it gives CASSLVRGGGYEQYF.